The source of this TCR beta chain is a study of cytomegalovirus exposure and HLA in healthy donors. Points on this clone: No antigen is known for it.

V shed 3 bases and J 0 bases; nucleotides not matched to a gene: 3. The germline gives CDR1 LGHNA, CDR2 YNFKEQ. The CDR3 spans 15 residues. The PCR contained 60 Vbeta and 13 Jbeta primers. How the authors handled the data: Later, roughly 80 million unique TCR beta chains were counted in an analysis, and roughly 11 million of them were shared. Produced via immunoSEQ multiplex PCR; TCRdb's table is partial and in-frame only. V, J and clone size derive from that table, while D and trimming were established from the DNA sequence. The table lists 75,000 to 95,000 clones. Whole-study results and caveats: TCR beta chains numbering approximately 150 were designated cytomegalovirus-associated. Common viral pathogens (according to a later analysis) appeared linked to several of the most significant clusters.

The V gene is TRBV4-2, the J gene TRBJ1-2; TRBD1 matches at 8 bases. This TCR derives from a woman aged 60-75 years in good health and CMV-seronegative. The sequenced sample consisted of PBMCs. CDR3 region: CASSQQTGANYGYTF. CDR3 bases: TGTGCCAGCAGCCAGCAGACAGGGGCTAACTATGGCTACACCTTC.